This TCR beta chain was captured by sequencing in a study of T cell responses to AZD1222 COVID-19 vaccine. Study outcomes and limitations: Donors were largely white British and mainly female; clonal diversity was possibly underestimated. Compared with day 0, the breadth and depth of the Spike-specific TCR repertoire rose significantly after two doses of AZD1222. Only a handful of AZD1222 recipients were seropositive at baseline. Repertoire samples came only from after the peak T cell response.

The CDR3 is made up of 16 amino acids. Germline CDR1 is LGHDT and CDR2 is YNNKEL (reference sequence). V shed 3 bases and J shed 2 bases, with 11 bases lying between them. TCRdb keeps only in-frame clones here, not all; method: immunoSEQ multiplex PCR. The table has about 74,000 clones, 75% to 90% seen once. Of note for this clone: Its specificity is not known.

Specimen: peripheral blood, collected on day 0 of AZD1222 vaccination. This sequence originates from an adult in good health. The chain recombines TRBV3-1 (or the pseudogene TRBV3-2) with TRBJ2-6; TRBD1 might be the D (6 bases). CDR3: CASSHPNRAGANVLTF. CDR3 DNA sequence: TGTGCCAGCAGCCACCCGAACAGGGCTGGGGCCAACGTCCTGACTTTC.